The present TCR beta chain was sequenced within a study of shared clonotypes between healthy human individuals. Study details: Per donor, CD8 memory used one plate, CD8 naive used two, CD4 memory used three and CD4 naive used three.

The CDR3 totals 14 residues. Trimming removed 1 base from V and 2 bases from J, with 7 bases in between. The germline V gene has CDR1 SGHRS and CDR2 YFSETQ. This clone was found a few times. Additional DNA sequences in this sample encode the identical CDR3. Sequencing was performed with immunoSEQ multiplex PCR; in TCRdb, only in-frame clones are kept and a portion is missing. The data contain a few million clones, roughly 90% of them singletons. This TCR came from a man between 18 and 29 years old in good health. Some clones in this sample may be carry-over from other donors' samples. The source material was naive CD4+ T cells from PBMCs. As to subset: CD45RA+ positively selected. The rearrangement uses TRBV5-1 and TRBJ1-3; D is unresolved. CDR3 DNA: TGCGCCAGCAGCTTGAGTGGTGCTGGAAACACCATATATTTT. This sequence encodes CASSLSGAGNTIYF.